A selection of T cell receptor beta chains follows, all from one sample in a study of CD4 T cells in relation to SARS-CoV-2 and coronaviruses. Some clones are missing from TCRdb's copy, which holds only in-frame ones; the method was immunoSEQ multiplex PCR. Of 35,000 to 45,000 clones in the sample, approximately 87% are singletons; the top ten hold roughly a tenth. Sequencing was performed on memory CD4+ T cells from PBMCs. The receptors come from an adult with COVID-19. Both conserved end residues are part of each CDR3. Only some rows state a clone size, as once, few, many or a class for expanded clones.

v_call | clone_size | cdr3_aa
TRBV9 | . | CASSVGDRLFTEAFF
TRBV5-4 | . | CASSFRLAGTADTQYF
TRBV11-3 | . | CASSLGQGQGTEAFF
TRBV18 | . | CASSQGAINNSPLHF
TRBV5-6 | . | CASSLLQMNTEAFF
TRBV4-2 | . | CASSQAAGPSSYEQYF
TRBV14 | . | CASSPSPDTQYF
TRBV7-9 | . | CASSLSLGGGGYQETQYF
TRBV7-9 | few | CASSKSTGPYSNQPQHF
TRBV6-1 | . | CASSGPWTRPITDTQYF
TRBV11-2 | . | CASSSLLAGYEQFF
TRBV2 | . | CASSDGGPGKLFF